Listed below are T cell receptor beta chains from one sample, sequenced in a study of CD8 T cells in ankylosing spondylitis. In TCRdb, the 5' RACE reads were re-called with MiXCR into one record per CDR3 protein. The data contain 200,000 to 250,000 distinct CDR3 sequences, more than 9% of them singletons. The sequencing sample was made of blood, either unsorted or a sorted T cell fraction (not recorded which). Receptors originate from a male donor with ankylosing spondylitis or in good health (not recorded which). Both conserved end residues are part of each CDR3. The D gene is left open where the match is weak. Clone size is shown for a subset of rows, as once, few, many or a class of expanded clone.

J gene: TRBJ1-1; V gene: TRBV4-2; clone size: many; D gene: NA; CDR3 protein: CASSQSQVNTEAFF; CDR3 DNA: TGTGCCAGCAGCCAGTCCCAGGTGAACACTGAAGCTTTCTTT
J gene: TRBJ2-3; V gene: TRBV12-3/TRBV12-4; clone size: few; D gene: NA; CDR3 protein: CASSLQLGAEDTQYF; CDR3 DNA: TGTGCCAGCAGTCTCCAGCTGGGGGCGGAGGATACGCAGTATTTT
J gene: TRBJ1-1; V gene: TRBV6-1; clone size: many; D gene: NA; CDR3 protein: CASRAPRDAGEAFF; CDR3 DNA: TGTGCCAGCAGAGCCCCACGGGACGCCGGTGAAGCTTTCTTT
J gene: TRBJ2-1; V gene: TRBV7-2; clone size: many; D gene: TRBD1; CDR3 protein: CASSLGQGAMNEQFF; CDR3 DNA: TGTGCCAGCAGCTTAGGACAGGGGGCTATGAATGAGCAGTTCTTC
J gene: TRBJ2-1; V gene: TRBV24-1; clone size: many; D gene: NA; CDR3 protein: CATSDEADQPLRGNEQFF; CDR3 DNA: TGTGCCACCAGTGATGAGGCCGACCAGCCGTTAAGAGGAAATGAGCAGTTCTTC
J gene: TRBJ2-2; V gene: TRBV5-1; clone size: few; D gene: NA; CDR3 protein: CASSLSRTSESGELFF; CDR3 DNA: TGCGCCAGCAGCTTGAGTCGGACCTCGGAGTCCGGGGAGCTGTTTTTT
J gene: TRBJ1-2; V gene: TRBV6-1; clone size: many; D gene: NA; CDR3 protein: CASSQMDGGDYGYTF; CDR3 DNA: TGTGCCAGCAGCCAAATGGACGGTGGGGACTATGGCTACACCTTC
J gene: TRBJ2-2; V gene: TRBV27; clone size: NA; D gene: NA; CDR3 protein: CASKGLATLFAGELFF; CDR3 DNA: TGTGCCAGCAAGGGCCTAGCTACTCTTTTTGCCGGGGAGCTGTTTTTT
J gene: TRBJ1-6; V gene: TRBV20-1; clone size: NA; D gene: NA; CDR3 protein: CSARQIPYNSPLHF; CDR3 DNA: TGCAGTGCTAGACAGATTCCCTATAATTCACCCCTCCACTTT
J gene: TRBJ2-7; V gene: TRBV5-1; clone size: few; D gene: NA; CDR3 protein: CASSAAQGHYEQYF; CDR3 DNA: TGCGCCAGCAGCGCGGCGCAGGGGCACTACGAGCAGTACTTC
J gene: TRBJ1-5; V gene: TRBV5-6; clone size: NA; D gene: NA; CDR3 protein: CASSLSDVFREDQPQHF; CDR3 DNA: TGTGCCAGCAGCTTGTCGGATGTATTCAGGGAGGATCAGCCCCAGCATTTT
J gene: TRBJ2-1; V gene: TRBV7-2; clone size: NA; D gene: NA; CDR3 protein: CASSRTYENEQFF; CDR3 DNA: TGTGCCAGCAGCCGTACGTACGAAAATGAGCAGTTCTTC
J gene: TRBJ1-2; V gene: TRBV7-3; clone size: NA; D gene: NA; CDR3 protein: CASSLILGGLNYGYTF; CDR3 DNA: TGTGCCAGCAGCTTAATTTTGGGGGGTTTGAACTATGGCTACACCTTC
J gene: TRBJ2-1; V gene: TRBV18; clone size: once; D gene: TRBD2; CDR3 protein: CASSRSTSGGATYNEQFF; CDR3 DNA: TGTGCCAGCTCACGTTCGACTAGCGGGGGGGCAACCTACAATGAGCAGTTCTTC
J gene: TRBJ2-1; V gene: TRBV7-2; clone size: NA; D gene: TRBD2; CDR3 protein: CASSWPSGGQDGEQFF; CDR3 DNA: TGTGCCAGCAGCTGGCCTAGCGGGGGGCAGGATGGTGAGCAGTTCTTC
J gene: TRBJ2-2; V gene: TRBV12-3/TRBV12-4; clone size: many; D gene: NA; CDR3 protein: CASSPGATGSSGELFF; CDR3 DNA: TGTGCCAGCAGTCCCGGAGCCACAGGGTCCAGCGGGGAGCTGTTTTTT
J gene: TRBJ1-2; V gene: TRBV24-1; clone size: many; D gene: NA; CDR3 protein: CATSDPRGSYGYTF; CDR3 DNA: TGTGCCACCAGTGACCCACGAGGGAGCTATGGCTACACCTTC
J gene: TRBJ2-7; V gene: TRBV7-2; clone size: many; D gene: NA; CDR3 protein: CASSLGITSYEQYF; CDR3 DNA: TGTGCCAGCAGCTTAGGGATCACCTCCTACGAGCAGTACTTC
J gene: TRBJ2-1; V gene: TRBV29-1; clone size: many; D gene: TRBD2; CDR3 protein: CSVVVGKAGGPNEQFF; CDR3 DNA: TGCAGCGTTGTCGTGGGAAAAGCGGGGGGGCCAAATGAGCAGTTCTTC
J gene: TRBJ2-5; V gene: TRBV12-3/TRBV12-4; clone size: many; D gene: NA; CDR3 protein: CASSVHEETQYF; CDR3 DNA: TGTGCCAGCAGCGTTCACGAAGAGACCCAGTACTTC
J gene: TRBJ2-3; V gene: TRBV6-5; clone size: many; D gene: NA; CDR3 protein: CASSYSGFDTDTQYF; CDR3 DNA: TGTGCCAGCAGTTACTCGGGGTTCGACACAGATACGCAGTATTTT
J gene: TRBJ2-1; V gene: TRBV19; clone size: NA; D gene: NA; CDR3 protein: CASNAQGSYNEQFF; CDR3 DNA: TGTGCCAGTAACGCGCAGGGCTCCTACAATGAGCAGTTCTTC
J gene: TRBJ2-5; V gene: TRBV28; clone size: few; D gene: TRBD1; CDR3 protein: CASSSHTGGQETQYF; CDR3 DNA: TGTGCCAGCAGTTCCCACACAGGGGGGCAAGAGACCCAGTACTTC
J gene: TRBJ1-5; V gene: TRBV27; clone size: NA; D gene: TRBD1; CDR3 protein: CASRLRGLIGFDSNQPQHF; CDR3 DNA: TGTGCCAGCAGACTCAGGGGGCTAATAGGCTTTGATAGCAATCAGCCCCAGCATTTT
J gene: TRBJ1-5; V gene: TRBV20-1; clone size: many; D gene: NA; CDR3 protein: CSANLEVGLNQPQHF; CDR3 DNA: TGCAGTGCAAACTTGGAGGTAGGCCTCAATCAGCCCCAGCATTTT
J gene: TRBJ2-5; V gene: TRBV7-9; clone size: many; D gene: NA; CDR3 protein: CASSLVEQLRRETQYF; CDR3 DNA: TGTGCCAGCAGCTTAGTAGAGCAGCTCCGAAGGGAGACCCAGTACTTC
J gene: TRBJ1-2; V gene: TRBV9; clone size: many; D gene: NA; CDR3 protein: CASSVVGDGYTF; CDR3 DNA: TGTGCCAGCAGCGTAGTAGGGGATGGCTACACCTTC
J gene: TRBJ1-1; V gene: TRBV11-2; clone size: many; D gene: NA; CDR3 protein: CASIPLAGAQDTEAFF; CDR3 DNA: TGTGCCAGCATTCCCCTCGCAGGGGCTCAGGACACTGAAGCTTTCTTT
J gene: TRBJ2-4; V gene: TRBV7-2; clone size: NA; D gene: NA; CDR3 protein: CASSDRGGTTQYF; CDR3 DNA: TGTGCCAGCAGCGACCGGGGCGGAACCACTCAGTACTTC
J gene: TRBJ2-7; V gene: TRBV5-1; clone size: NA; D gene: NA; CDR3 protein: CASSLGTLEQYF; CDR3 DNA: TGCGCCAGCAGCCTGGGAACACTCGAGCAGTACTTC
J gene: TRBJ2-5; V gene: TRBV5-1; clone size: NA; D gene: TRBD2; CDR3 protein: CASSLEVAGTSGTQYF; CDR3 DNA: TGCGCCAGCAGCTTGGAGGTAGCGGGGACATCGGGGACCCAGTACTTC
J gene: TRBJ2-5; V gene: TRBV5-1; clone size: many; D gene: TRBD2; CDR3 protein: CASSLGTSGETQYF; CDR3 DNA: TGCGCCAGCAGCTTGGGTACTAGCGGAGAGACCCAGTACTTC
J gene: TRBJ1-1; V gene: TRBV7-2; clone size: many; D gene: TRBD1; CDR3 protein: CASSLGQGTEAFF; CDR3 DNA: TGCGCCAGCAGCTTGGGACAGGGCACTGAAGCTTTCTTT
J gene: TRBJ1-1; V gene: TRBV5-4; clone size: few; D gene: TRBD1; CDR3 protein: CASSSPGTAGTEAFF; CDR3 DNA: TGTGCCAGCAGTTCTCCCGGGACAGCGGGGACTGAAGCTTTCTTT
J gene: TRBJ2-3; V gene: TRBV24-1; clone size: few; D gene: NA; CDR3 protein: CATSDLTTGNNADTQYF; CDR3 DNA: TGTGCCACCAGTGATTTAACCACAGGAAATAACGCAGATACGCAGTATTTT
J gene: TRBJ2-3; V gene: TRBV5-5; clone size: many; D gene: TRBD1; CDR3 protein: CASSRGQGYTDTQYF; CDR3 DNA: TGTGCCAGCAGCAGGGGACAGGGTTACACAGATACGCAGTATTTT
J gene: TRBJ2-7; V gene: TRBV18; clone size: many; D gene: NA; CDR3 protein: CASSPRHVSYEQYF; CDR3 DNA: TGTGCCAGCTCACCCCGACACGTCTCCTACGAGCAGTACTTC
J gene: TRBJ2-1; V gene: TRBV5-5; clone size: NA; D gene: TRBD1; CDR3 protein: CASSEDRGHEQFF; CDR3 DNA: TGTGCCAGCAGCGAGGACAGGGGTCATGAGCAGTTCTTC
J gene: TRBJ2-5; V gene: TRBV6-2/TRBV6-3; clone size: NA; D gene: TRBD2; CDR3 protein: CASSWGLAAQETQYF; CDR3 DNA: TGTGCCAGCAGTTGGGGACTAGCGGCCCAAGAGACCCAGTACTTC
J gene: TRBJ1-5; V gene: TRBV20-1; clone size: NA; D gene: TRBD1; CDR3 protein: CSARGQGAGQPQHF; CDR3 DNA: TGCAGTGCTAGAGGGCAGGGGGCGGGTCAGCCCCAGCATTTT
J gene: TRBJ2-6; V gene: TRBV27; clone size: many; D gene: NA; CDR3 protein: CASSLKSQLGSGANVLTF; CDR3 DNA: TGTGCCAGCAGTTTAAAGTCTCAACTGGGCTCTGGGGCCAACGTCCTGACTTTC
J gene: TRBJ2-1; V gene: TRBV15; clone size: few; D gene: NA; CDR3 protein: CATSRERQYNEQFF; CDR3 DNA: TGTGCCACCAGCAGAGAAAGGCAGTACAATGAGCAGTTCTTC
J gene: TRBJ2-7; V gene: TRBV20-1; clone size: many; D gene: TRBD1; CDR3 protein: CSAPTQDRGYEQYF; CDR3 DNA: TGCAGTGCTCCAACCCAGGACAGGGGATACGAGCAGTACTTC
J gene: TRBJ1-1; V gene: TRBV7-9; clone size: NA; D gene: NA; CDR3 protein: CASSLFGGVNTEAFF; CDR3 DNA: TGTGCCAGCAGCTTATTCGGGGGGGTGAACACTGAAGCTTTCTTT
J gene: TRBJ2-3; V gene: TRBV6-5; clone size: many; D gene: NA; CDR3 protein: CASSASGDTQYF; CDR3 DNA: TGTGCCAGCAGTGCTTCGGGGGATACGCAGTATTTT
J gene: TRBJ1-5; V gene: TRBV6-5; clone size: NA; D gene: NA; CDR3 protein: CASSWGLNQPQHF; CDR3 DNA: TGTGCCAGCAGTTGGGGTCTCAATCAGCCCCAGCATTTT
J gene: TRBJ2-5; V gene: TRBV5-1; clone size: many; D gene: NA; CDR3 protein: CASSREQYSSETQYF; CDR3 DNA: TGCGCCAGCAGCCGAGAACAGTATTCGTCAGAGACCCAGTACTTC
J gene: TRBJ2-7; V gene: TRBV7-2; clone size: NA; D gene: TRBD2; CDR3 protein: CASSGADLAGGYEQYF; CDR3 DNA: TGTGCCAGCAGCGGAGCGGATCTAGCGGGGGGGTACGAGCAGTACTTC
J gene: TRBJ2-1; V gene: TRBV7-6; clone size: NA; D gene: NA; CDR3 protein: CASSLAQGSNEQFF; CDR3 DNA: TGTGCCAGCAGCTTAGCACAGGGAAGCAATGAGCAGTTCTTC
J gene: TRBJ2-7; V gene: TRBV7-9; clone size: many; D gene: TRBD2; CDR3 protein: CASSLALGTSSYEQYF; CDR3 DNA: TGTGCCAGCAGCCTAGCTCTCGGGACTAGCTCCTACGAGCAGTACTTC
J gene: TRBJ1-6; V gene: TRBV28; clone size: many; D gene: NA; CDR3 protein: CASGTYGKDNSPLHF; CDR3 DNA: TGTGCCAGCGGAACCTACGGGAAGGATAATTCACCCCTCCACTTT
J gene: TRBJ1-2; V gene: TRBV12-3/TRBV12-4; clone size: NA; D gene: TRBD1; CDR3 protein: CASSPQGADGAGYTF; CDR3 DNA: TGTGCCAGCAGTCCTCAGGGGGCGGATGGGGCTGGCTACACCTTC
J gene: TRBJ2-4; V gene: TRBV5-6; clone size: many; D gene: TRBD2; CDR3 protein: CASSLTSGGPRNIQYF; CDR3 DNA: TGTGCCAGCAGCTTGACTAGCGGGGGCCCCAGAAACATTCAGTACTTC
J gene: TRBJ2-4; V gene: TRBV20-1; clone size: few; D gene: TRBD2; CDR3 protein: CSAITKAGGLRNIQYF; CDR3 DNA: TGCAGTGCTATCACCAAAGCGGGGGGGCTGAGAAACATTCAGTACTTC
J gene: TRBJ2-3; V gene: TRBV5-5; clone size: many; D gene: NA; CDR3 protein: CASRADAGSDTQYF; CDR3 DNA: TGTGCCAGCAGGGCGGATGCTGGATCGGATACGCAGTATTTT
J gene: TRBJ2-3; V gene: TRBV29-1; clone size: few; D gene: NA; CDR3 protein: CSVGVDLGTDTQYF; CDR3 DNA: TGCAGCGTTGGTGTGGACTTGGGCACAGATACGCAGTATTTT
J gene: TRBJ1-1; V gene: TRBV5-6; clone size: NA; D gene: NA; CDR3 protein: CASSLLGGLTEAFF; CDR3 DNA: TGTGCCAGCAGCTTGCTGGGGGGGTTGACTGAAGCTTTCTTT
J gene: TRBJ2-1; V gene: TRBV19; clone size: NA; D gene: NA; CDR3 protein: CASSPRLGRDNEQFF; CDR3 DNA: TGTGCCAGTAGTCCCCGATTAGGGCGGGACAATGAGCAGTTCTTC
J gene: TRBJ2-1; V gene: TRBV9; clone size: many; D gene: TRBD1; CDR3 protein: CASSATGGTYNEQFF; CDR3 DNA: TGTGCCAGCAGCGCGACAGGGGGAACCTACAATGAGCAGTTCTTC